Below are 3 T cell receptor beta chains sequenced from a single sample in a study of blood T cell repertoires in COVID-19. Method: immunoSEQ multiplex PCR; TCRdb's copy keeps in-frame clones and lacks some. The sample has about 170,000 clones, roughly 84% seen once. Source material: peripheral blood. The receptors stem from a woman of 80 years or more with active or convalescent COVID-19.

The chain links TRBV5-4 to TRBJ2-7; TRBD2 matches 11 bases. This CDR3 region has 16 residues. V lost 5 bases and J lost 0; bases outside the gene matches: 7. Germline-derived CDR1 and CDR2 are SGHNT and YYREEE (reference sequence). The CDR3 DNA follows: TGTGCCAGCAGTCCTAGCGGGGGGCGGAGCTCCTACGAGCAGTACTTC. It encodes CASSPSGGRSSYEQYF.

This clone was counted only a few times. The chain couples TRBV5-6 to TRBJ2-2; TRBD2 matches 11 bases. The CDR3 extends over 16 amino acids. Germline CDR1 reads SGHDT; CDR2 reads YYEEEE. After removal of 2 bases from V and 1 base from J, the junction contained 1 base not matched to a gene. This CDR3 reads CASSFLAGGNTGELFF. As DNA, the CDR3 is TGTGCCAGCAGCTTTCTAGCGGGGGGGAACACCGGGGAGCTGTTTTTT.

CDR3 sequence reads: CASSTTGAGNSPLHF. For the CDR3, the DNA is TGTGCCAGCAGCACCACAGGGGCCGGTAATTCACCCCTCCACTTT. This chain connects TRBV5-5 to TRBJ1-6; 7 bases fit TRBD1. The germline V gene has CDR1 SGHKS and CDR2 YYEKEE (reference sequence). The CDR3 runs 15 residues. The V gene end was trimmed by 4 bases and the J gene end by 6 bases; junction bases not matched to a gene: 7. The complete variable domain, with remaining parts taken from reference TRBV5-5 and TRBJ1-6, reads DAGVTQSPTHLIKTRGQQVTLRCSPISGHKSVSWYQQVLGQGPQFIFQYYEKEERGRGNFPDRFSARQFPNYSSELNVNALLLGDSALYLCASSTTGAGNSPLHFGNGTRLTVT.